Listed below are T cell receptor beta chains from one sample, sequenced in a study of cytomegalovirus exposure and HLA in healthy donors. Only in-frame clones appear in the TCRdb table, and some are missing; sequencing was by immunoSEQ multiplex PCR. This sample has roughly 88,000 clones, with roughly 72% found just once. The sample taken for sequencing was PBMCs. These receptors were obtained from a man aged 25-45 years in good health and CMV-seropositive. Both conserved end residues are part of each CDR3. D genes are given only for firm matches. Rows may omit the clone size; those that give it use once, few, many or a size class.

j_call,v_call,d_call,clone_size,cdr3_aa,cdr3_nt
TRBJ2-3,TRBV29-1,TRBD1,few,CSVEGQGGDTQYF,TGCAGCGTTGAGGGACAGGGTGGAGATACGCAGTATTTT
TRBJ2-2,TRBV5-1,-,-,CASSLNRAIASGELFF,TGCGCCAGCAGCTTGAACCGGGCCATAGCGTCCGGGGAGCTGTTTTTT
TRBJ2-2,TRBV11-2,-,-,CASSRTANTGELFF,TGTGCCAGCAGCCGGACAGCGAACACCGGGGAGCTGTTTTTT
TRBJ1-1,TRBV10-3,-,-,CAITNREWATEAFF,TGTGCCATCACCAACAGGGAGTGGGCCACTGAAGCTTTCTTT
TRBJ1-1,TRBV6-6,-,-,CASSLLSTEAFF,TGTGCCAGCAGTTTGCTGAGCACTGAAGCTTTCTTT
TRBJ2-5,TRBV4-1,-,-,CASSQKELEETQYF,TGCGCCAGCAGCCAAAAGGAGCTGGAAGAGACCCAGTACTTC
TRBJ1-2,TRBV6-5,TRBD1,-,CASSKLEGTAYGYTF,TGTGCCAGCAGTAAACTTGAAGGGACAGCATATGGCTACACCTTC
TRBJ2-7,TRBV30,-,once,CAWSVGARLTYEQYF,TGTGCCTGGAGTGTGGGAGCCCGTTTAACCTACGAGCAGTACTTC
TRBJ1-2,TRBV27,-,once,CASSLGGEYGYTF,TGTGCCAGCAGTTTAGGGGGGGAGTATGGCTACACCTTC
TRBJ2-3,TRBV6-6,TRBD2,once,CASSLRGDGQYF,TGTGCCAGCAGCCTCCGGGGGGACGGGCAGTATTTT